This TCR beta chain was identified in a study of blood T cell repertoires in COVID-19. Libraries were prepared by immunoSEQ multiplex PCR; TCRdb keeps only in-frame clonotypes and omits some of them. The sample holds some 130,000 clones, around nine tenths seen once. The germline CDR1 and CDR2 sequences are MNHNS and SASEGT. The CDR3 consists of 16 residues. About this clone: A junction boundary mismatches the germline segment, possibly from a read error.

This chain uses TRBV6-1 with TRBJ2-1, with 13 bases matching TRBD2. The sequenced material came from peripheral blood. The receptor was derived from a man between 65 and 85 years old with active COVID-19. In nucleotides, the CDR3 is TGTGCCAGCAGCGAAGGGACTAGCGGGATTTTCTATGAGCAGTTCTTC. Protein product: CASSEGTSGIFYEQFF.